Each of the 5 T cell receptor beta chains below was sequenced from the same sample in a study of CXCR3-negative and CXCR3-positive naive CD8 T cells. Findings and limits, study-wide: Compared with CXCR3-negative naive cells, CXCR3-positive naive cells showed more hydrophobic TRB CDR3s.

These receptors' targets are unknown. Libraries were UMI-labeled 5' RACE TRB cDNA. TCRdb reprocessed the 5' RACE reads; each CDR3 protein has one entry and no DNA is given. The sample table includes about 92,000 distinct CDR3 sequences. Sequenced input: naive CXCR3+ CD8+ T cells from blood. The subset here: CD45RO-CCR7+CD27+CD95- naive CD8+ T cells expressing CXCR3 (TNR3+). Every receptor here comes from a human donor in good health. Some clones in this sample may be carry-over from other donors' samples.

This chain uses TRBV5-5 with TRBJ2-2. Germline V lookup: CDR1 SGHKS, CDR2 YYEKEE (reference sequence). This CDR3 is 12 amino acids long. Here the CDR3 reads CASSLVPGELFF. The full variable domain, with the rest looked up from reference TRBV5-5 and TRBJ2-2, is DAGVTQSPTHLIKTRGQQVTLRCSPISGHKSVSWYQQVLGQGPQFIFQYYEKEERGRGNFPDRFSARQFPNYSSELNVNALLLGDSALYLCASSLVPGELFFGEGSRLTVL.

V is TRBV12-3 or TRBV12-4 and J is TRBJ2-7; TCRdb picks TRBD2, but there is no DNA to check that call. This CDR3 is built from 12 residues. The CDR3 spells CASSRLAYEQYF.

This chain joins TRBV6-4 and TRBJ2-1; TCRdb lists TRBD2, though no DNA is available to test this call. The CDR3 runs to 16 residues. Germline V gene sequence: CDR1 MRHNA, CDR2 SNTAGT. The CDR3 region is CASSLSSGRPGNEQFF.

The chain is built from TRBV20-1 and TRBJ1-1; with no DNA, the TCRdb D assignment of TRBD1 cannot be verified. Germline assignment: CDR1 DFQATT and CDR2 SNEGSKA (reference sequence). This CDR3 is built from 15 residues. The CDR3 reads CSASSTGGGNTEAFF.

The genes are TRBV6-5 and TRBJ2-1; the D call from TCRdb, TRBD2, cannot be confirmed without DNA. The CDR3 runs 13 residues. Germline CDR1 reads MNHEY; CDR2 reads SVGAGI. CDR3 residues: CASWAGGRNEQFF.